A single sample is the source of the 4 T cell receptor beta chains below, sequenced in a study of T cells in Graves' hyperthyroidism and ophthalmopathy. Amplification of TCR beta CDR3 regions was performed using RNA transcripts as template. Researchers ran a first-round RT-PCR on the TCR CDR3 using the HTBI primer set. Using its own MiXCR run on the multiplex PCR reads, TCRdb lists one record per CDR3 protein. The sample shows 730,000 or so distinct CDR3 sequences, roughly a sixth of them seen only once. The sequencing input was blood. The origin of the receptors is a woman in her forties or fifties with Graves' hyperthyroidism that later progressed to Graves' ophthalmopathy.

This clonotype appeared a few times. The V gene is TRBV7-2, the J gene TRBJ1-5; 7 bases agree with TRBD1. Germline loops: CDR1 SGHTA, CDR2 FQGNSA. V lost 2 bases, J lost 4 bases, and 8 bases stayed unmatched. The CDR3 contains 16 residues. CDR3 coding DNA: TGTGCCAGCAGCTTACAGGGGGTAGGGGGAAATCAGCCCCAGCATTTT. It specifies CASSLQGVGGNQPQHF.

This chain links TRBV7-9 with TRBJ2-2; either TRBD1 or TRBD2 may fit D (5 bases each). The germline V gene has CDR1 SEHNR and CDR2 FQNEAQ (reference sequence). The CDR3 covers 15 residues. Trimming took off 10 bases at V and 0 bases at J, with 15 bases between the two ends. This CDR3 is CATPGRGTNTGELFF. In DNA form, the CDR3 reads TGTGCCACACCGGGGCGTGGAACGAACACCGGGGAGCTGTTTTTT. Drawing the rest from reference TRBV7-9 and TRBJ2-2, the complete variable domain is DTGVSQNPRHKITKRGQNVTFRCDPISEHNRLYWYRQTLGQGPEFLTYFQNEAQLEKSRLLSDRFSAERPKGSFSTLEIQRTEQGDSAMYLCATPGRGTNTGELFFGEGSRLTVL.

About this clonotype itself: This may be a read error: a much more frequent sequence differs by one nucleotide. The chain recombines TRBV6-2 or TRBV6-3 with TRBJ1-1; 7 nucleotides line up with TRBD1. The CDR3 runs to 15 residues. Germline CDR1 is MNHEY and CDR2 is SVGEGT. The trim removed 5 bases at V and 3 bases at J, leaving 9 bases unmatched. The CDR3 region has the DNA TGTGCCAGCAGTCCTACCAGGGGGAGGGACACTGAAGCTTTCTTT. It translates to CASSPTRGRDTEAFF.

The chain links TRBV10-3 to TRBJ2-5; the match to TRBD1 covers 8 bases. V dropped 4 bases and J dropped 5; count of bases not matched to a gene: 6. Germline CDR1 and CDR2: ENHRY and SYGVKD. The CDR3 covers 14 residues. CDR3: CAISVNNRGETQYF. The CDR3 coding sequence is TGTGCCATCAGTGTTAACAACAGGGGGGAGACCCAGTACTTC.